This T cell receptor (beta chain) appears in the sequencing data of a study of blood T cell repertoires in COVID-19. Looking at the study overall: Some COVID-19 samples were acute and others convalescent; all came from the United States, Italy and Spain.

During active infection, Seattle patients enrolled and were then monitored through disease. CDR3 length: 15 amino acids. The germline V gene has CDR1 LGHNT and CDR2 FRNRAP. V dropped 5 bases and J dropped 5; count of bases not matched to a gene: 7. Under the authors' procedure: Cell counts per sample came from amplifying reference gene primers. Sequencing was performed with immunoSEQ multiplex PCR; in TCRdb, only in-frame clones are kept and a portion is missing. From that table come the V and J calls and clone size; the DNA was used to work out D and trimming. The repertoire has around 310,000 clones, about 90% of them found once; the top ten carry around 1%.

V gene TRBV12-5 combines with J gene TRBJ2-1; 9 nucleotides agree with TRBD2. The specimen sequenced was peripheral blood. The receptor was isolated from a woman in her forties with COVID-19, enrolled during active disease. The CDR3 is CASGPASGANNEQFF. The CDR3 DNA sequence: TGTGCTAGTGGTCCAGCTAGCGGGGCGAACAATGAGCAGTTCTTC. The variable domain in full, completed from reference TRBV12-5 and TRBJ2-1, reads DARVTQTPRHKVTEMGQEVTMRCQPILGHNTVFWYRQTMMQGLELLAYFRNRAPLDDSGMPKDRFSAEMPDATLATLKIQPSEPRDSAVYFCASGPASGANNEQFFGPGTRLTVL.